Reported below is one TCR beta chain. The antigen remains undetermined. TCRdb called the reads again in MiXCR, with one record for every CDR3 protein. Seen here are some 320,000 distinct CDR3 sequences, under 35% observed once, and the top ten hold roughly 20%. The data were taken from a study of T cell repertoires in cytomegalovirus infection. Study summary: The public TCR beta signatures pointed to both CMV infection and matching HLA type. The study's findings and limits: Across the ex vivo response, the dominant clonotypes were HLA-C-restricted CMV-specific TCR beta clonotypes.

This CDR3 contains 15 residues. Germline loops: CDR1 SNHLY, CDR2 FYNNEI. V lost 7 bases and J lost 5; bases outside the gene matches: 4. The TCR sequence derives from a human donor in good health (CMV status not recorded). Some clones in this sample may be carry-over from other donors' samples. The chain carries TRBV2 and TRBJ2-2, with 13 bases identical to TRBD2. The material was cultured PBMCs, obtained from culture after CMV antigen stimulation. The CDR3 bases are TGTGCCAGCACCATGGGACTAGCGGGGACCGGGGAGCTGTTTTTT. This translates into CASTMGLAGTGELFF.